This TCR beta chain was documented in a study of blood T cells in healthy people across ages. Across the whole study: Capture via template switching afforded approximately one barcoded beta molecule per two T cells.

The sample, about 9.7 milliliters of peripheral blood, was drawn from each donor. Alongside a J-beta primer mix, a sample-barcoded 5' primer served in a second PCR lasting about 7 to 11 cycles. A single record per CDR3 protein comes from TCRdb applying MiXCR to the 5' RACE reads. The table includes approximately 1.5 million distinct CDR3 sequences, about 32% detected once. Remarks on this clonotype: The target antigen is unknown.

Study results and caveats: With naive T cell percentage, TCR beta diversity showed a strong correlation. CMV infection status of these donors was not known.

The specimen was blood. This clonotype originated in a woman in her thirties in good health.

The DNA for the CDR3 is TGTGCCAGCTTGGGGATTGGGATGCCCGGGACAGACAGCGAAACCAAAGAAGCGAGTACGCAGTATTTT. Amino acid sequence: CASLGIGMPGTDSETKEASTQYF. V and J are TRBV12-3 or TRBV12-4 and TRBJ2-3; 7 bases are shared with TRBD1. V shed 8 bases and J 8 bases; nucleotides not matched to a gene: 40. This CDR3 region has 23 residues.